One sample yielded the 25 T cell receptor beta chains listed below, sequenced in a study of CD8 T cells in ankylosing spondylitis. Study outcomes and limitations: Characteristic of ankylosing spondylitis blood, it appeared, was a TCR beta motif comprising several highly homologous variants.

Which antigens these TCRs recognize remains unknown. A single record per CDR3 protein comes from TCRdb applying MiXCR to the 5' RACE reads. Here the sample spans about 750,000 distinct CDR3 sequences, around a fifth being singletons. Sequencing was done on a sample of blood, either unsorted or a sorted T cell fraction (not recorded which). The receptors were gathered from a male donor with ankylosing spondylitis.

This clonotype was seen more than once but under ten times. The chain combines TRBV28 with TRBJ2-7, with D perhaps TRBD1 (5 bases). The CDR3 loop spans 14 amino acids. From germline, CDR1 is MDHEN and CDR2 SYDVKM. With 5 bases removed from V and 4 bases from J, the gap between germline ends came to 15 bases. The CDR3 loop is CASSPQGLTYEQYF. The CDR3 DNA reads TGTGCCAGCAGTCCCCAGGGTCTGACTTACGAGCAGTACTTC.

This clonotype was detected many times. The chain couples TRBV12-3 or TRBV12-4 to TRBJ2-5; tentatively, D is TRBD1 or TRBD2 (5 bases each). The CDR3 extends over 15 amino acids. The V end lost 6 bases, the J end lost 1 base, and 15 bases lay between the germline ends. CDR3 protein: CASRKGKGTQETQYF. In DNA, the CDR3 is TGTGCCAGCAGAAAAGGCAAGGGGACCCAAGAGACCCAGTACTTC.

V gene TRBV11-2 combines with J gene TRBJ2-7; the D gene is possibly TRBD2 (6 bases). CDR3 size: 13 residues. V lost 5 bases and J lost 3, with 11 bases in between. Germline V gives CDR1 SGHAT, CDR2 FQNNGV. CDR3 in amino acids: CASSVAGRYEQYF. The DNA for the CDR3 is TGTGCCAGCAGCGTGGCGGGGCGCTACGAGCAGTACTTC.

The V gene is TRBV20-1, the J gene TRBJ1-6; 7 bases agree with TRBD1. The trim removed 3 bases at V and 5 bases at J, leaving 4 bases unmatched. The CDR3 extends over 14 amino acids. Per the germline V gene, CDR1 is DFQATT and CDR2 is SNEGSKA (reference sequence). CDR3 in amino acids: CSARLGTDNSPLHF. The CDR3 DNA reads TGCAGTGCTAGGCTCGGGACAGATAATTCACCCCTCCACTTT.

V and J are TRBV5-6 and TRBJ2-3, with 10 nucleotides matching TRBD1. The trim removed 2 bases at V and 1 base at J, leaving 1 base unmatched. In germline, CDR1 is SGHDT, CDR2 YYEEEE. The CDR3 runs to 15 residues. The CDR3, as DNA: TGTGCCAGCAGCTTCGGGACAGGGGGCACAGATACGCAGTATTTT. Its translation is CASSFGTGGTDTQYF.

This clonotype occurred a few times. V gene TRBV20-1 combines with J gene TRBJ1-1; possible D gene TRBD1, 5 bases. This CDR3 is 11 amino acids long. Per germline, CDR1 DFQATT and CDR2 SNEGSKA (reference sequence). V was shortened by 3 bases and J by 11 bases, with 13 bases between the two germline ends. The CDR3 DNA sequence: TGCAGTGCTAGCAAGGACGGGGGGGCTTTCTTT. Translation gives CSASKDGGAFF.

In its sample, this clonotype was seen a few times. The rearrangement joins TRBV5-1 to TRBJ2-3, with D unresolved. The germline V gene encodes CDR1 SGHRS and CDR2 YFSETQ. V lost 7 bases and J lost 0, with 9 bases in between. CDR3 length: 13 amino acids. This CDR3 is CASGTYSTDTQYF. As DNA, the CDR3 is TGCGCCAGCGGCACCTACAGCACAGATACGCAGTATTTT.

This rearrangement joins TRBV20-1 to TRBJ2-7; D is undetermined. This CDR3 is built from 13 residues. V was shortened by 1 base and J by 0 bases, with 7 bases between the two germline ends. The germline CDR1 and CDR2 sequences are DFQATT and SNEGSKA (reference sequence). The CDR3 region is CSARGGASYEQYF. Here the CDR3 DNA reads TGCAGTGCTAGAGGTGGAGCCTCCTACGAGCAGTACTTC.

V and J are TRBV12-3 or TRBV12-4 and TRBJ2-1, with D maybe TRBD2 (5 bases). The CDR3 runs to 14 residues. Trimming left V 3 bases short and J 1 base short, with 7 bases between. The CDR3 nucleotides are TGTGCCAGCAGTTTGAGGGAGTCCTACAATGAGCAGTTCTTC. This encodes CASSLRESYNEQFF.

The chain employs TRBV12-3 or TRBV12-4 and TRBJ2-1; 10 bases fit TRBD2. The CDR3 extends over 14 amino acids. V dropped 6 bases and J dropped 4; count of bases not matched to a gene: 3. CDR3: CASRLAGRYNEQFF. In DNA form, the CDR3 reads TGTGCCAGCAGACTAGCGGGGCGGTACAATGAGCAGTTCTTC.

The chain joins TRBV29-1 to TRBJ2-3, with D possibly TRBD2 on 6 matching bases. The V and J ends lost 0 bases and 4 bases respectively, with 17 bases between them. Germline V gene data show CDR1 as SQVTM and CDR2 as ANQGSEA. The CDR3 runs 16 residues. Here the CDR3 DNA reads TGCAGCGTTGAAGAGGAGGGTTTTTTTTTCCCAGATACGCAGTATTTT. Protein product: CSVEEEGFFFPDTQYF.

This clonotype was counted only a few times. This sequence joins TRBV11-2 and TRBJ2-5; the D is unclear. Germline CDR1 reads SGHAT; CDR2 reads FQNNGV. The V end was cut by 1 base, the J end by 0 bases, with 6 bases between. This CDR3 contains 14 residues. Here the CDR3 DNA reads TGTGCCAGCAGCTTAGGCGACCACCAAGAGACCCAGTACTTC. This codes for CASSLGDHQETQYF.

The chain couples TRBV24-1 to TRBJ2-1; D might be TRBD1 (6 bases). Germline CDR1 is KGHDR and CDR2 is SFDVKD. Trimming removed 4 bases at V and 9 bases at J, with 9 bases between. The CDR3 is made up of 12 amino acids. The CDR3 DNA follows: TGTGCCACCAGTGAGTCAGGGGTTGAGCAGTTCTTC. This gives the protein CATSESGVEQFF.

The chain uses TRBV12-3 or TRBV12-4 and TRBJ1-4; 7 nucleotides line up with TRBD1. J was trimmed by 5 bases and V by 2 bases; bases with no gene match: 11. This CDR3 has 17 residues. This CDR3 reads CASSLYPWAGGNEKLFF. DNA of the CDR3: TGTGCCAGCAGTTTATATCCTTGGGCAGGGGGGAATGAAAAACTGTTTTTT.

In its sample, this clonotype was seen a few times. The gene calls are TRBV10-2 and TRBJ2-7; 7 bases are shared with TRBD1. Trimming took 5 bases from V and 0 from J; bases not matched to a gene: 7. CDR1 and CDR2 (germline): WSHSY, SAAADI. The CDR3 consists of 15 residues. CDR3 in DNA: TGCGCCAGCAGTTCAAGCGGACAGGCCTCCTACGAGCAGTACTTC. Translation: CASSSSGQASYEQYF.

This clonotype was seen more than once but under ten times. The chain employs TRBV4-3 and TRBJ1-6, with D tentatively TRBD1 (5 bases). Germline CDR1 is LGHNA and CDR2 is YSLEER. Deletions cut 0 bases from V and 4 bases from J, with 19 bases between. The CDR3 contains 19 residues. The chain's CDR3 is CASSQDRDSTDPYNSPLHF. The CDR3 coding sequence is TGCGCCAGCAGCCAAGATAGGGACTCCACAGACCCATATAATTCACCCCTCCACTTT.

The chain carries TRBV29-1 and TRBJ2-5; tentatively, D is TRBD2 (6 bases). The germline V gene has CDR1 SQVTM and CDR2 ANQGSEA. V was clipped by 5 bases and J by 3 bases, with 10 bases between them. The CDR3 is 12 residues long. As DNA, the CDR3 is TGCAGCGTTTTCGGGGGTGAAGAGACCCAGTACTTC. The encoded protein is CSVFGGEETQYF.

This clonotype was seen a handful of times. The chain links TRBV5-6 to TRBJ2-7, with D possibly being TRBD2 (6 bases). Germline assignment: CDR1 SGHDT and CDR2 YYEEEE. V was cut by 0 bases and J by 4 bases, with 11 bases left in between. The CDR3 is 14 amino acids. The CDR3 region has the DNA TGTGCCAGCAGCTTGGGTAGCGGACAATACGAGCAGTACTTC. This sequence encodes CASSLGSGQYEQYF.

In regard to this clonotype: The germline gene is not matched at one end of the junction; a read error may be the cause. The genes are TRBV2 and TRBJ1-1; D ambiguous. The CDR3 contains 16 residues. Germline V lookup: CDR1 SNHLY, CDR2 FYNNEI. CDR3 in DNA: TGTGCCAGCAGTAAAGCCTTGTCCGTCGAATTCGCTGAAGCTTTCTTT. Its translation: CASSKALSVEFAEAFF. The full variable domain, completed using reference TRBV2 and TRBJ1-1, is EPEVTQTPSHQVTQMGQEVILRCVPISNHLYFYWYRQILGQKVEFLVSFYNNEISEKSEIFDDQFSVERPDGSNFTLKIRSTKLEDSAMYFCASSKALSVEFAEAFFGQGTRLTVV.

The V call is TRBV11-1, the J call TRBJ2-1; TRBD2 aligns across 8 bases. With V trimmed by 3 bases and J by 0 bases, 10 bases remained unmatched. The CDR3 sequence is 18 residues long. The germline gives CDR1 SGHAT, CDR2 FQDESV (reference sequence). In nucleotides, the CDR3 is TGTGCCAGCAGCTTTCCAGCGGGGGCCTCGAGCTCCTACAATGAGCAGTTCTTC. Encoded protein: CASSFPAGASSSYNEQFF.

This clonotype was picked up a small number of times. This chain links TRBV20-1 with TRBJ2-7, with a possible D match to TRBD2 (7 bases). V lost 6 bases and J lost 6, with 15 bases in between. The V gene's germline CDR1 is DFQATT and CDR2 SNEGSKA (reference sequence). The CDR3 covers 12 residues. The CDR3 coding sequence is TGCAGTGCCCGCAGGGAGGGGGGCGAGCAGTACTTC. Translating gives CSARREGGEQYF.

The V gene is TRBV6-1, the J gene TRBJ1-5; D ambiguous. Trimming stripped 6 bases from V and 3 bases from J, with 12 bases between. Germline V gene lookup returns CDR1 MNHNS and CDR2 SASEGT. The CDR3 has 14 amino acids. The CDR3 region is CASSATSSNQPQHF. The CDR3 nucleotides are TGTGCCAGCAGCGCAACATCGTCCAATCAGCCCCAGCATTTT.

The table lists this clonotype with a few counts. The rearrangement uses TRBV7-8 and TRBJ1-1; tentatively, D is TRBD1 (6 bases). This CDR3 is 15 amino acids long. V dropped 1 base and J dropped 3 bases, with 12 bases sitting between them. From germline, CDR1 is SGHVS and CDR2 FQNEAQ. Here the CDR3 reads CASSLVGGMDTEAFF. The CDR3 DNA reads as TGTGCCAGCAGCTTAGTGGGGGGCATGGACACTGAAGCTTTCTTT.

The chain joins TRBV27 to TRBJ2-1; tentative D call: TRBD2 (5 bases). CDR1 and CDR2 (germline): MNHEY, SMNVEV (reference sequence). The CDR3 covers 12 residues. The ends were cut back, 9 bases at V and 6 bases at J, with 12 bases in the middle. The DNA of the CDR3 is TGTGCCAGTCGGGATGGGGTCAATGAGCAGTTCTTC. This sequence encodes CASRDGVNEQFF.

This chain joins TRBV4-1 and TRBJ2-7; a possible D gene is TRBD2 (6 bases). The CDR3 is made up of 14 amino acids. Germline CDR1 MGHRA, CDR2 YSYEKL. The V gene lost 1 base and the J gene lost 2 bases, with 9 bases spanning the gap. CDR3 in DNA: TGCGCCAGCAGCCAAGGCGGGGCCCCCTACGAGCAGTACTTC. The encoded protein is CASSQGGAPYEQYF.